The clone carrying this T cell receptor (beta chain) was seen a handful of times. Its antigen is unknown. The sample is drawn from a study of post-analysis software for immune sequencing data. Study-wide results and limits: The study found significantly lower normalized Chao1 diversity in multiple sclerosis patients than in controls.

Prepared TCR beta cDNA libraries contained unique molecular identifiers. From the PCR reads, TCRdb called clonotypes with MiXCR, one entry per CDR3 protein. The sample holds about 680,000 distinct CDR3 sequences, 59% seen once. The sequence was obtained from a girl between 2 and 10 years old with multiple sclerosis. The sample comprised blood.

CDR3: CASSLPSPGVENEQFF. The CDR3, as DNA: TGCGCCAGCAGCCTACCCTCTCCGGGAGTGGAAAATGAGCAGTTCTTC. The V call is TRBV5-1, the J call TRBJ2-1; a weak D match, TRBD2 (6 bases). The germline V gene encodes CDR1 SGHRS and CDR2 YFSETQ. Trimming cost V 4 bases and J 7 bases, with 21 bases left between them. The CDR3 sequence is 16 residues long. Full variable domain (missing parts from reference TRBV5-1 and TRBJ2-1): KAGVTQTPRYLIKTRGQQVTLSCSPISGHRSVSWYQQTPGQGLQFLFEYFSETQRNKGNFPGRFSGRQFSNSRSEMNVSTLELGDSALYLCASSLPSPGVENEQFFGPGTRLTVL.